A selection of T cell receptor beta chains follows, all from one sample in a study of blood T cell repertoires in COVID-19. Sequencing was performed with immunoSEQ multiplex PCR; in TCRdb, only in-frame clones are kept and a portion is missing. The table has some 290,000 clones, approximately 87% seen once. The sample consisted of peripheral blood. Receptors were obtained from a man in his 60s who had recovered from COVID-19. Both conserved end residues are part of each CDR3. The D gene is left open where the match is weak. The size of a clone is reported for some rows only, either as once, few or many, or as a class for expanded clones.

d_gene: .; abundance: .; j_gene: TRBJ2-1; v_gene: TRBV18; CDR3aa: CASSPPNNNEQFF; CDR3nt: TGTGCCAGCTCACCACCGAACAACAATGAGCAGTTCTTC
d_gene: TRBD1; abundance: .; j_gene: TRBJ2-6; v_gene: TRBV4-1; CDR3aa: CASSHPRDSLFGANVLTF; CDR3nt: TGCGCCAGCAGCCACCCCCGGGACAGTTTGTTTGGGGCCAACGTCCTGACTTTC
d_gene: .; abundance: .; j_gene: TRBJ1-4; v_gene: TRBV6-1; CDR3aa: CASSEQTGNEKLFF; CDR3nt: TGTGCCAGCAGTGAACAAACAGGCAATGAAAAACTGTTTTTT
d_gene: .; abundance: .; j_gene: TRBJ1-2; v_gene: TRBV5-8; CDR3aa: CASSLTTVYGYTF; CDR3nt: TGTGCCAGCAGCTTGACGACAGTCTATGGCTACACCTTC
d_gene: .; abundance: .; j_gene: TRBJ2-1; v_gene: TRBV3-1/TRBV3-2; CDR3aa: CASSPSGRSYNEQFF; CDR3nt: TGTGCCAGCAGCCCAAGCGGGCGCTCCTACAATGAGCAGTTCTTC
d_gene: TRBD2; abundance: .; j_gene: TRBJ2-1; v_gene: TRBV7-9; CDR3aa: CASSYLAGAAPEQFF; CDR3nt: TGTGCCAGCAGCTACTTAGCGGGAGCCGCACCTGAGCAGTTCTTC
d_gene: .; abundance: .; j_gene: TRBJ1-6; v_gene: TRBV9; CDR3aa: CASSVDDLEAPLHF; CDR3nt: TGTGCCAGCAGCGTTGACGACCTGGAGGCACCCCTCCACTTT
d_gene: TRBD1; abundance: .; j_gene: TRBJ1-3; v_gene: TRBV6-4; CDR3aa: CARAGTGLSNTIYF; CDR3nt: TGTGCCAGGGCAGGGACAGGGTTATCAAACACCATATATTTT
d_gene: .; abundance: few; j_gene: TRBJ2-2; v_gene: TRBV18; CDR3aa: CASSPSDTGELFF; CDR3nt: TGTGCCAGCTCACCCTCTGACACCGGGGAGCTGTTTTTT
d_gene: .; abundance: .; j_gene: TRBJ1-6; v_gene: TRBV11-2; CDR3aa: CASSLAGGAFSPLHF; CDR3nt: TGTGCCAGCAGCTTAGCGGGGGGCGCGTTTTCACCCCTCCACTTT
d_gene: .; abundance: .; j_gene: TRBJ2-2; v_gene: TRBV7-2; CDR3aa: CASSLGANTGELFF; CDR3nt: TGTGCCAGCAGCTTAGGAGCTAACACCGGGGAGCTGTTTTTT
d_gene: .; abundance: .; j_gene: TRBJ1-2; v_gene: TRBV19; CDR3aa: CASSIGRPNYGYTF; CDR3nt: TGTGCCAGTAGTATTGGCCGTCCTAACTATGGCTACACCTTC
d_gene: .; abundance: .; j_gene: TRBJ1-1; v_gene: TRBV25-1; CDR3aa: CASSDFQGFTEAFF; CDR3nt: TGTGCCAGCAGTGACTTCCAGGGTTTCACTGAAGCTTTCTTT
d_gene: .; abundance: .; j_gene: TRBJ1-3; v_gene: TRBV2; CDR3aa: CASIEDRAGNTIYF; CDR3nt: TGTGCCAGCATTGAGGACAGAGCTGGAAACACCATATATTTT
d_gene: .; abundance: .; j_gene: TRBJ1-5; v_gene: TRBV19; CDR3aa: CASSQQGSRQPQHF; CDR3nt: TGTGCCAGTAGTCAACAGGGTTCACGACAGCCCCAGCATTTT
d_gene: TRBD1; abundance: few; j_gene: TRBJ1-5; v_gene: TRBV19; CDR3aa: CASSIKQGGQPQHF; CDR3nt: TGTGCCAGTAGTATTAAGCAGGGGGGACAGCCCCAGCATTTT
d_gene: .; abundance: .; j_gene: TRBJ2-7; v_gene: TRBV2; CDR3aa: CASSDLKTYEQYF; CDR3nt: TGTGCCAGCAGTGACCTAAAAACCTACGAGCAGTACTTC
d_gene: TRBD1; abundance: .; j_gene: TRBJ1-1; v_gene: TRBV3-1/TRBV3-2; CDR3aa: CASSPPLGQGNTEAFF; CDR3nt: TGTGCCAGCAGCCCGCCGTTAGGACAGGGGAACACTGAAGCTTTCTTT
d_gene: .; abundance: .; j_gene: TRBJ1-2; v_gene: TRBV28; CDR3aa: CASSLLVGGDYGYTF; CDR3nt: TGTGCCAGCAGTTTATTAGTGGGGGGGGACTATGGCTACACCTTC
d_gene: .; abundance: .; j_gene: TRBJ1-4; v_gene: TRBV25-1; CDR3aa: CASSESQGLLGNEKLFF; CDR3nt: TGTGCCAGCAGTGAATCCCAGGGGCTATTGGGTAATGAAAAACTGTTTTTT
d_gene: .; abundance: .; j_gene: TRBJ1-5; v_gene: TRBV4-2; CDR3aa: CASRGGADQPQHF; CDR3nt: TGTGCCAGCAGGGGGGGAGCGGATCAGCCCCAGCATTTT
d_gene: TRBD1; abundance: .; j_gene: TRBJ1-1; v_gene: TRBV2; CDR3aa: CASSADRVGTEAFF; CDR3nt: TGTGCCAGCAGTGCGGACAGGGTAGGCACTGAAGCTTTCTTT
d_gene: .; abundance: .; j_gene: TRBJ1-3; v_gene: TRBV7-6; CDR3aa: CASSWGDYGSGNTIYF; CDR3nt: TGTGCCAGCAGCTGGGGGGACTACGGCTCTGGAAACACCATATATTTT
d_gene: .; abundance: few; j_gene: TRBJ2-1; v_gene: TRBV4-1; CDR3aa: CASSQEEGRLAYNEQFF; CDR3nt: TGCGCCAGCAGCCAAGAGGAAGGGAGGCTAGCCTACAATGAGCAGTTCTTC
d_gene: .; abundance: .; j_gene: TRBJ1-5; v_gene: TRBV5-1; CDR3aa: CASSPGGLGQPQHF; CDR3nt: TGCGCCAGCAGCCCAGGCGGGTTGGGTCAGCCCCAGCATTTT
d_gene: TRBD1; abundance: .; j_gene: TRBJ2-1; v_gene: TRBV6-6; CDR3aa: CASSYGTENNEQFF; CDR3nt: TGTGCCAGCAGTTACGGGACAGAGAACAATGAGCAGTTCTTC
d_gene: .; abundance: .; j_gene: TRBJ1-5; v_gene: TRBV2; CDR3aa: CASSDEDSSNQPQHF; CDR3nt: TGTGCCAGCAGCGACGAGGACAGTAGCAATCAGCCCCAGCATTTT
d_gene: TRBD2; abundance: .; j_gene: TRBJ2-1; v_gene: TRBV18; CDR3aa: CASSPRVRLAGVNEQFF; CDR3nt: TGTGCCAGCTCACCAAGGGTTCGACTAGCGGGAGTGAATGAGCAGTTCTTC
d_gene: TRBD2; abundance: .; j_gene: TRBJ2-1; v_gene: TRBV6-2/TRBV6-3; CDR3aa: CASSYTLAGDLRNEQFF; CDR3nt: TGTGCCAGCAGTTACACACTAGCGGGAGATCTTCGCAATGAGCAGTTCTTC
d_gene: TRBD2; abundance: .; j_gene: TRBJ2-3; v_gene: TRBV11-2; CDR3aa: CASSLYVSGSGGTDTQYF; CDR3nt: TGTGCCAGCAGCTTATACGTTTCGGGTAGCGGGGGCACAGATACGCAGTATTTT
d_gene: TRBD1; abundance: .; j_gene: TRBJ2-7; v_gene: TRBV7-9; CDR3aa: CASSLSRGTGFYEQYF; CDR3nt: TGTGCCAGCAGCTTATCGAGGGGGACAGGTTTCTACGAGCAGTACTTC
d_gene: .; abundance: .; j_gene: TRBJ1-1; v_gene: TRBV9; CDR3aa: CASSRRQATSTEAFF; CDR3nt: TGTGCCAGCAGCAGACGACAGGCCACCAGCACTGAAGCTTTCTTT
d_gene: .; abundance: .; j_gene: TRBJ1-1; v_gene: TRBV14; CDR3aa: CASSRLGPGTEAFF; CDR3nt: TGTGCCAGCAGCCGATTAGGTCCGGGCACTGAAGCTTTCTTT
d_gene: TRBD1; abundance: .; j_gene: TRBJ2-1; v_gene: TRBV7-3; CDR3aa: CASSPNPGTGGTNEQFF; CDR3nt: TGTGCCAGCAGCCCCAACCCTGGGACAGGGGGGACGAATGAGCAGTTCTTC
d_gene: .; abundance: .; j_gene: TRBJ1-1; v_gene: TRBV6-5; CDR3aa: CASSFQLNTEAFF; CDR3nt: TGTGCCAGCAGTTTTCAGTTGAACACTGAAGCTTTCTTT
d_gene: .; abundance: few; j_gene: TRBJ1-1; v_gene: TRBV10-1; CDR3aa: CASSAKPVNTEAFF; CDR3nt: TGCGCCAGCAGTGCTAAGCCCGTGAACACTGAAGCTTTCTTT
d_gene: .; abundance: .; j_gene: TRBJ2-1; v_gene: TRBV14; CDR3aa: CASSPRGLAVYNEQFF; CDR3nt: TGTGCCAGCAGCCCAAGAGGGCTAGCAGTATACAATGAGCAGTTCTTC
d_gene: TRBD1; abundance: once; j_gene: TRBJ1-2; v_gene: TRBV7-2; CDR3aa: CASSQRQGGTF; CDR3nt: TGTGCCAGCAGCCAACGACAGGGGGGCACCTTC
d_gene: .; abundance: .; j_gene: TRBJ2-5; v_gene: TRBV27; CDR3aa: CASSFGRGQETQYF; CDR3nt: TGTGCCAGCAGTTTTGGTCGGGGGCAAGAGACCCAGTACTTC
d_gene: .; abundance: .; j_gene: TRBJ1-2; v_gene: TRBV4-1; CDR3aa: CASSRASGGYTF; CDR3nt: TGCGCCAGCAGCCGGGCAAGCGGAGGCTACACCTTC
d_gene: .; abundance: .; j_gene: TRBJ2-6; v_gene: TRBV15; CDR3aa: CATSRDFRSGANVLTF; CDR3nt: TGTGCCACCAGCAGAGATTTCCGCTCTGGGGCCAACGTCCTGACTTTC
d_gene: .; abundance: .; j_gene: TRBJ2-5; v_gene: TRBV19; CDR3aa: CASSTSAGTKKTQYF; CDR3nt: TGTGCCAGTAGTACCTCCGCAGGAACGAAAAAGACCCAGTACTTC
d_gene: TRBD2; abundance: .; j_gene: TRBJ2-1; v_gene: TRBV3-1/TRBV3-2; CDR3aa: CASAFRILGGGAVSYNEQFF; CDR3nt: TGTGCCAGCGCCTTTAGAATACTTGGCGGGGGGGCCGTATCCTACAATGAGCAGTTCTTC
d_gene: .; abundance: .; j_gene: TRBJ2-5; v_gene: TRBV10-2; CDR3aa: CASSDQQGSWETQYF; CDR3nt: TGCGCCAGCAGTGATCAGCAGGGGAGCTGGGAGACCCAGTACTTC
d_gene: .; abundance: few; j_gene: TRBJ2-1; v_gene: TRBV24-1; CDR3aa: CATRIENSSYNEQFF; CDR3nt: TGTGCCACCAGGATCGAGAACAGCTCCTACAATGAGCAGTTCTTC
d_gene: TRBD1; abundance: .; j_gene: TRBJ2-7; v_gene: TRBV11-2; CDR3aa: CASSKRDRSSYEQYF; CDR3nt: TGTGCCAGCAGCAAGAGGGACAGGAGCTCCTACGAGCAGTACTTC
d_gene: .; abundance: .; j_gene: TRBJ2-1; v_gene: TRBV7-3; CDR3aa: CASSATTYNEQFF; CDR3nt: TGTGCCAGCAGCGCCACCACTTACAATGAGCAGTTCTTC
d_gene: .; abundance: .; j_gene: TRBJ2-5; v_gene: TRBV3-1/TRBV3-2; CDR3aa: CASSQVKETQYF; CDR3nt: TGTGCCAGCAGCCAAGTTAAAGAGACCCAGTACTTC
d_gene: .; abundance: .; j_gene: TRBJ1-1; v_gene: TRBV2; CDR3aa: CASSRDTNTEAFF; CDR3nt: TGTGCCAGCAGTCGGGACACGAACACTGAAGCTTTCTTT
d_gene: .; abundance: .; j_gene: TRBJ2-2; v_gene: TRBV29-1; CDR3aa: CSVSGRLNTGELFF; CDR3nt: TGCAGCGTTTCAGGCAGACTAAACACCGGGGAGCTGTTTTTT
d_gene: .; abundance: once; j_gene: TRBJ1-5; v_gene: TRBV7-9; CDR3aa: CASSPIPDGSGNQPQHF; CDR3nt: TGTGCCAGCAGCCCGATCCCCGACGGGTCGGGCAATCAGCCCCAGCATTTT
d_gene: .; abundance: .; j_gene: TRBJ2-6; v_gene: TRBV5-1; CDR3aa: CASSRGASGANVLTF; CDR3nt: TGCGCCAGCAGCCGTGGAGCCTCTGGGGCCAACGTCCTGACTTTC
d_gene: .; abundance: few; j_gene: TRBJ1-2; v_gene: TRBV5-6; CDR3aa: CASSLDIDRQPNYGYTF; CDR3nt: TGTGCCAGCAGCTTGGACATCGACAGACAGCCGAACTATGGCTACACCTTC
d_gene: .; abundance: .; j_gene: TRBJ2-3; v_gene: TRBV7-3; CDR3aa: CASSPPTAPDTQYF; CDR3nt: TGTGCCAGCAGCCCGCCGACAGCTCCCGATACGCAGTATTTT
d_gene: .; abundance: .; j_gene: TRBJ1-4; v_gene: TRBV3-1/TRBV3-2; CDR3aa: CASSPETATNEKLFF; CDR3nt: TGTGCCAGCAGCCCGGAGACAGCGACTAATGAAAAACTGTTTTTT
d_gene: TRBD1; abundance: .; j_gene: TRBJ2-5; v_gene: TRBV7-6; CDR3aa: CASSLGQGALKETQYF; CDR3nt: TGTGCCAGCAGCTTAGGCCAGGGGGCCTTGAAGGAGACCCAGTACTTC
d_gene: .; abundance: .; j_gene: TRBJ1-2; v_gene: TRBV12-2; CDR3aa: CASRCTGLLNYGYTF; CDR3nt: TGTGCAAGTCGATGTACAGGGCTTCTTAACTATGGCTACACCTTC
d_gene: .; abundance: .; j_gene: TRBJ1-1; v_gene: TRBV27; CDR3aa: CASSFGGRVNTEAFF; CDR3nt: TGTGCCAGCAGTTTCGGGGGGCGAGTGAACACTGAAGCTTTCTTT